This TCR beta chain was profiled in a study of T cells in Graves' hyperthyroidism and ophthalmopathy. TCR beta CDR3 region amplification was performed from RNA transcripts. TCR CDR3 regions were first amplified by RT-PCR with HTBI primers. TCRdb re-derived calls from the multiplex PCR reads in MiXCR, one entry per CDR3 protein. Of about 640,000 distinct CDR3 sequences listed, roughly 20% are singletons. Diagnosing involved the use of clinical symptoms, serum thyroxine and TRAb, thyroid ultrasound and orbital computed tomography. PBMCs were collected from a 10 ml volume of fresh peripheral blood. Trimming left V 0 bases short and J 6 bases short, with 12 bases between. The V gene's germline CDR1 is LGHNA and CDR2 YNFKEQ. This CDR3 spans 15 amino acids.

The J gene is TRBJ1-5, the V gene TRBV4-2; perhaps TRBD1 as D (6 bases). The receptor was isolated from a man aged 25-40 years with Graves' ophthalmopathy. Sample: blood. This chain's CDR3 is CASSQDPGAGQPQHF. The DNA for the CDR3 is TGTGCCAGCAGCCAAGATCCGGGGGCGGGTCAGCCCCAGCATTTT.